This T cell receptor beta chain was captured in a study of metastatic and nonmetastatic thyroid tumors. Study summary: For malignant and benign thyroid patients, tumor or nodule tissue and blood were the sources whose repertoires were compared. Points from the study as a whole: A significant increase in TCR beta diversity was reportedly seen in malignant thyroid tumors relative to benign nodules, in blood and tumor.

Original analysis: A classifier of distant metastasis in papillary thyroid cancer was built from CDR3 differences (across clinicopathological groups). TCRdb re-processed the PCR reads through MiXCR. V and J calls and clone size were set by TCRdb, not the authors. The sample yields 35,000 to 50,000 clones, less than 4.5% seen once. V dropped 2 bases and J dropped 7; count of bases not matched to a gene: 5. Per the germline V gene, CDR1 is LGHDT and CDR2 is YNNKEL (reference sequence). This CDR3 spans 15 amino acids. This clone showed up many times. Its antigen is undetermined. None of the patients had undergone any treatment ahead of thyroid surgery.

The clonotype was recovered from a female donor with papillary thyroid cancer or a benign thyroid nodule (not recorded which). Some clones in this sample may be carry-over from other donors' samples. The chain employs TRBV3-1 and TRBJ1-6; TRBD1 matches at 7 bases. Sequencing was done on a sample of blood. The CDR3 spells CASSQTGTANSPLHF. Written as DNA, the CDR3 is TGTGCCAGCAGCCAAACAGGGACAGCCAATTCACCCCTCCACTTT. Supplemented by reference TRBV3-1 and TRBJ1-6, the full variable domain reads DTAVSQTPKYLVTQMGNDKSIKCEQNLGHDTMYWYKQDSKKFLKIMFSYNNKELIINETVPNRFSPKSPDKAHLNLHINSLELGDSAVYFCASSQTGTANSPLHFGNGTRLTVT.